This is a list of T cell receptor beta chains from one sample in a study of T cells in narcolepsy. Sequencing used immunoSEQ multiplex PCR; TCRdb keeps in-frame clones, though not all of them. The sample has about 40,000 clones; roughly 88% are singletons. Sequenced material: CD45RA- memory CD4+ T cells from PBMCs. The receptors here all came from a human donor with narcolepsy. Both conserved end residues are part of each CDR3. Each record gives: D gene, J gene, clone size, V gene, CDR3 protein, CDR3 DNA. A D gene is named only where the DNA matches it firmly. Where a row states a size, it is once, few, many or the class of an expanded clone; other rows omit it.

d_call: TRBD2; j_call: TRBJ2-1; clone_size: few; v_call: TRBV19; cdr3_aa: CASSRGSAGGQFF; cdr3_nt: TGTGCCAGTAGTAGGGGCTCAGCGGGGGGGCAGTTCTTC
d_call: TRBD1; j_call: TRBJ2-2; clone_size: few; v_call: TRBV6-5; cdr3_aa: CASKGQGAWGELFF; cdr3_nt: TGTGCCAGCAAGGGGCAGGGGGCATGGGGGGAGCTGTTTTTT
d_call: .; j_call: TRBJ2-1; clone_size: .; v_call: TRBV5-4; cdr3_aa: CASSQNGGVSSYNEQFF; cdr3_nt: TGTGCCAGCAGTCAAAACGGGGGCGTTAGCTCCTACAATGAGCAGTTCTTC
d_call: TRBD1; j_call: TRBJ1-3; clone_size: few; v_call: TRBV6-6; cdr3_aa: CASSFSTGVGNTIYF; cdr3_nt: TGTGCCAGCAGTTTCTCGACAGGGGTTGGAAACACCATATATTTT
d_call: TRBD2; j_call: TRBJ2-3; clone_size: .; v_call: TRBV4-2; cdr3_aa: CASSQQTSGSSDTQYF; cdr3_nt: TGTGCCAGCAGCCAACAGACTAGCGGGAGCTCAGATACGCAGTATTTT
d_call: .; j_call: TRBJ2-3; clone_size: once; v_call: TRBV18; cdr3_aa: CASSRDRTSDTQYF; cdr3_nt: TGTGCCAGCTCACGGGACAGGACTAGTGATACGCAGTATTTT
d_call: .; j_call: TRBJ2-7; clone_size: .; v_call: TRBV4-3; cdr3_aa: CASSQAAGFSYEQYF; cdr3_nt: TGCGCCAGCAGCCAAGCGGCGGGGTTCTCCTACGAGCAGTACTTC
d_call: .; j_call: TRBJ2-7; clone_size: once; v_call: TRBV5-4; cdr3_aa: CASSTSYEQYF; cdr3_nt: TGTGCCAGCAGCACAAGCTACGAGCAGTACTTC
d_call: .; j_call: TRBJ1-2; clone_size: .; v_call: TRBV6-1; cdr3_aa: CASSEASTGLYGYTF; cdr3_nt: TGTGCCAGCAGTGAAGCGAGTACAGGCCTATATGGCTACACCTTC
d_call: TRBD1; j_call: TRBJ1-3; clone_size: .; v_call: TRBV9; cdr3_aa: CASSVTDARGRNTIYF; cdr3_nt: TGTGCCAGCAGCGTAACGGACGCCAGGGGGAGAAACACCATATATTTT
d_call: TRBD1; j_call: TRBJ1-6; clone_size: .; v_call: TRBV30; cdr3_aa: CAWSVLRTGISPLHF; cdr3_nt: TGTGCCTGGAGTGTACTCAGGACAGGGATTTCACCCCTCCACTTT
d_call: TRBD2; j_call: TRBJ2-1; clone_size: .; v_call: TRBV9; cdr3_aa: CASSPRGTIYNEQFF; cdr3_nt: TGTGCCAGCAGCCCTCGTGGGACTATTTACAATGAGCAGTTCTTC
d_call: TRBD2; j_call: TRBJ2-1; clone_size: .; v_call: TRBV2; cdr3_aa: CASTLTSGREIKQFF; cdr3_nt: TGTGCCAGCACTCTAACTAGCGGGAGGGAGATAAAGCAGTTCTTC
d_call: .; j_call: TRBJ1-5; clone_size: few; v_call: TRBV6-1; cdr3_aa: CASSEGTVDSNQPQHF; cdr3_nt: TGTGCCAGCAGTGAAGGGACAGTTGATAGCAATCAGCCCCAGCATTTT
d_call: .; j_call: TRBJ1-2; clone_size: .; v_call: TRBV7-8; cdr3_aa: CASAPGVVSYGYTF; cdr3_nt: TGTGCCAGCGCCCCGGGGGTTGTGAGCTATGGCTACACCTTC
d_call: TRBD2; j_call: TRBJ2-5; clone_size: once; v_call: TRBV7-3; cdr3_aa: CASSPGTSGRFETQYF; cdr3_nt: TGTGCCAGCAGCCCGGGGACTAGCGGGAGATTCGAGACCCAGTACTTC
d_call: TRBD2; j_call: TRBJ2-5; clone_size: .; v_call: TRBV2; cdr3_aa: CASRLIAGSGETQYF; cdr3_nt: TGTGCCAGCAGACTTATAGCGGGGTCCGGGGAGACCCAGTACTTC
d_call: TRBD1; j_call: TRBJ2-1; clone_size: .; v_call: TRBV5-1; cdr3_aa: CASTRDRKNNEQFF; cdr3_nt: TGCGCCAGCACCAGGGACAGGAAAAACAATGAGCAGTTCTTC
d_call: TRBD2; j_call: TRBJ2-2; clone_size: .; v_call: TRBV19; cdr3_aa: CASSTKAGLTGELFF; cdr3_nt: TGTGCCAGTAGTACCAAAGCGGGACTCACCGGGGAGCTGTTTTTT
d_call: .; j_call: TRBJ2-1; clone_size: .; v_call: TRBV11-2; cdr3_aa: CASRTISRSYNEQFF; cdr3_nt: TGTGCCAGCAGAACCATTTCCCGCTCCTACAATGAGCAGTTCTTC
d_call: TRBD1; j_call: TRBJ1-5; clone_size: .; v_call: TRBV6-5; cdr3_aa: CASSRDRGTQPQHF; cdr3_nt: TGTGCCAGCAGTCGGGACAGGGGAACACAGCCCCAGCATTTT
d_call: .; j_call: TRBJ2-7; clone_size: few; v_call: TRBV2; cdr3_aa: CASTQGAYEQYF; cdr3_nt: TGTGCCAGCACTCAAGGGGCCTACGAGCAGTACTTC
d_call: .; j_call: TRBJ1-2; clone_size: .; v_call: TRBV10-3; cdr3_aa: CAISERQGTRGYTF; cdr3_nt: TGTGCCATCAGTGAGAGGCAGGGGACTAGGGGCTACACCTTC
d_call: .; j_call: TRBJ1-5; clone_size: .; v_call: TRBV30; cdr3_aa: CAWSQAGVNQPQHF; cdr3_nt: TGTGCCTGGAGTCAGGCAGGGGTAAATCAGCCCCAGCATTTT
d_call: TRBD1; j_call: TRBJ1-3; clone_size: few; v_call: TRBV6-6; cdr3_aa: CASTLGDRISTIYF; cdr3_nt: TGTGCCAGCACCCTGGGGGACAGAATTAGCACCATATATTTT
d_call: TRBD2; j_call: TRBJ2-7; clone_size: .; v_call: TRBV6-5; cdr3_aa: CASRLAGGGEQYF; cdr3_nt: TGTGCCAGCAGGCTAGCGGGGGGGGGCGAGCAGTACTTC
d_call: .; j_call: TRBJ1-2; clone_size: .; v_call: TRBV9; cdr3_aa: CASSVDRNYGYTF; cdr3_nt: TGTGCCAGCAGCGTAGACAGGAACTATGGCTACACCTTC
d_call: TRBD2; j_call: TRBJ2-5; clone_size: .; v_call: TRBV4-3; cdr3_aa: CASSQGTLAAQETQYF; cdr3_nt: TGCGCCAGCAGCCAGGGTACCCTAGCGGCACAAGAGACCCAGTACTTC
d_call: .; j_call: TRBJ2-2; clone_size: .; v_call: TRBV7-6; cdr3_aa: CASSSNTGELFF; cdr3_nt: TGTGCCAGCAGCTCAAACACCGGGGAGCTGTTTTTT
d_call: .; j_call: TRBJ2-7; clone_size: .; v_call: TRBV7-9; cdr3_aa: CASSPDWGDEQYF; cdr3_nt: TGTGCCAGCAGCCCCGATTGGGGCGACGAGCAGTACTTC
d_call: TRBD1; j_call: TRBJ1-4; clone_size: .; v_call: TRBV4-3; cdr3_aa: CASSQADRGSEKLFF; cdr3_nt: TGCGCCAGCAGCCAAGCCGACAGGGGAAGTGAAAAACTGTTTTTT
d_call: TRBD1; j_call: TRBJ1-5; clone_size: .; v_call: TRBV6-1; cdr3_aa: CASSDIIGTGGFGQPQHF; cdr3_nt: TGTGCCAGCAGTGATATCATCGGGACAGGGGGGTTTGGTCAGCCCCAGCATTTT
d_call: .; j_call: TRBJ1-1; clone_size: .; v_call: TRBV6-5; cdr3_aa: CASSERRENTEAFF; cdr3_nt: TGTGCCAGCAGTGAAAGGAGGGAGAACACTGAAGCTTTCTTT
d_call: TRBD2; j_call: TRBJ2-7; clone_size: once; v_call: TRBV9; cdr3_aa: CASGTGGQYEQYF; cdr3_nt: TGTGCCAGCGGAACGGGGGGGCAGTACGAGCAGTACTTC
d_call: .; j_call: TRBJ2-7; clone_size: .; v_call: TRBV6-5; cdr3_aa: CATQPTGVDEQYF; cdr3_nt: TGTGCCACCCAACCGACAGGCGTCGACGAGCAGTACTTC
d_call: .; j_call: TRBJ1-2; clone_size: .; v_call: TRBV5-4; cdr3_aa: CASSFALLAGLDGYTF; cdr3_nt: TGTGCCAGCAGCTTTGCATTATTGGCCGGGTTAGATGGCTACACCTTC
d_call: .; j_call: TRBJ2-7; clone_size: .; v_call: TRBV30; cdr3_aa: CAWSSQGGYEQYF; cdr3_nt: TGTGCCTGGAGCAGTCAGGGTGGCTACGAGCAGTACTTC
d_call: .; j_call: TRBJ1-5; clone_size: few; v_call: TRBV5-1; cdr3_aa: CASSLATPPFTQHF; cdr3_nt: TGCGCCAGCAGCTTGGCGACCCCCCCGTTTACCCAGCATTTT